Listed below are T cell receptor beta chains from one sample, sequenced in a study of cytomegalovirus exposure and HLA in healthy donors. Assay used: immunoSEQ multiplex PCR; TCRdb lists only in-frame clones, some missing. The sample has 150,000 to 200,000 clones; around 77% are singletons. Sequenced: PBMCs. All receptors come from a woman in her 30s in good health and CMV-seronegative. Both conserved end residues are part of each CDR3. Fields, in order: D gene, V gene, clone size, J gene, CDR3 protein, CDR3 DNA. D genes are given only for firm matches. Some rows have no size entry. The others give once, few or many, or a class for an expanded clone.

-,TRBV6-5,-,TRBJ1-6,CASSSRGSINSPLHF,TGTGCCAGCAGTTCGAGGGGGTCAATTAATTCACCCCTCCACTTT
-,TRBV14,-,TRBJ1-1,CASSLDWEAFF,TGTGCCAGCAGCCTTGACTGGGAAGCTTTCTTT
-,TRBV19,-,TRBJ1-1,CASSSSMNTEAFF,TGTGCCAGTAGTTCCAGTATGAACACTGAAGCTTTCTTT
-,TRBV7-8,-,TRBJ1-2,CASSLMVPGWGYTF,TGTGCCAGCAGCTTAATGGTCCCCGGTTGGGGCTACACCTTC
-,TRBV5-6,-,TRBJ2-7,CASSLDRQDYEQYF,TGTGCCAGCAGCTTGGATCGACAGGATTACGAGCAGTACTTC
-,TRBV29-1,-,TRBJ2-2,CSVGVTGSGELFF,TGCAGCGTCGGTGTTACAGGGTCCGGGGAGCTGTTTTTT
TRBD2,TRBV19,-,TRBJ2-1,CASSILSVAGGPSEQFF,TGTGCCAGTAGTATCTTGTCGGTAGCGGGGGGGCCGAGTGAGCAGTTCTTC
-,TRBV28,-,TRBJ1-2,CASSWGQGWFGYTF,TGTGCCAGCAGTTGGGGGCAAGGGTGGTTTGGCTACACCTTC
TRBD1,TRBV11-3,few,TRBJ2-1,CASSLDPRGHEQFF,TGTGCCAGCAGCTTAGATCCAAGGGGGCATGAGCAGTTCTTC
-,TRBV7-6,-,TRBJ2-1,CASSLDFGGNEQFF,TGTGCCAGCAGCTTAGACTTCGGGGGTAATGAGCAGTTCTTC
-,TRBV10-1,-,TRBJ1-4,CASRGSGSNEKLFF,TGCGCCAGCCGGGGGAGCGGGTCGAATGAAAAACTGTTTTTT
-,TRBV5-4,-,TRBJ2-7,CASSVQGTYEQYF,TGTGCCAGCAGCGTACAGGGTACCTACGAGCAGTACTTC
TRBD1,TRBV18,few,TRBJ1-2,CASSPIKGQGPVGYTF,TGTGCCAGCTCACCAATCAAGGGACAGGGGCCTGTTGGCTACACCTTC
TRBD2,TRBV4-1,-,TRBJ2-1,CASSPAGGAPYNEQFF,TGCGCCAGCAGCCCGGCGGGGGGGGCTCCCTACAATGAGCAGTTCTTC
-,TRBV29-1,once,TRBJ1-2,CSVEELLYGYTF,TGCAGCGTTGAAGAACTGTTGTATGGCTACACCTTC
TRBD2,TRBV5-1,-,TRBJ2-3,CASSLSQGGGGTDTQYF,TGCGCCAGCAGCTTATCGCAGGGCGGGGGGGGCACAGATACGCAGTATTTT
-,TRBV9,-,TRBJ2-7,CASSVTWGPTYEQYF,TGTGCCAGCAGCGTAACGTGGGGGCCTACCTACGAGCAGTACTTC
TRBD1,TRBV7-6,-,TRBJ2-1,CASSYGQGPYNEQFF,TGTGCCAGCAGCTATGGACAGGGGCCTTACAATGAGCAGTTCTTC
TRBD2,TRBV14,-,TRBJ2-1,CASSQDYTSGGVLNNEQFF,TGTGCCAGCAGCCAAGATTATACTAGCGGGGGAGTTCTTAACAATGAGCAGTTCTTC
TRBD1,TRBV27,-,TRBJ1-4,CASSSRDRVFEKLFF,TGTGCCAGCTCATCACGAGACAGGGTTTTTGAAAAACTGTTTTTT
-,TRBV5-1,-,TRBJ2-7,CASSPRRVQDEQYF,TGCGCCAGCAGCCCGCGGAGGGTCCAGGACGAGCAGTACTTC
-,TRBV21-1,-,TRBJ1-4,CASSKGAGIRRTNEKLFF,TGTGCCAGCAGCAAAGGCGCAGGGATACGGAGAACTAATGAAAAACTGTTTTTT
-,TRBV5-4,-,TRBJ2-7,CASRGGALTGVAEQYF,TGTGCCAGCAGGGGAGGGGCTTTGACAGGGGTCGCCGAGCAGTACTTC
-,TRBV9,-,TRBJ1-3,CASSVRGDGNSGNTIYF,TGTGCCAGCAGCGTTCGGGGGGACGGTAACTCTGGAAACACCATATATTTT